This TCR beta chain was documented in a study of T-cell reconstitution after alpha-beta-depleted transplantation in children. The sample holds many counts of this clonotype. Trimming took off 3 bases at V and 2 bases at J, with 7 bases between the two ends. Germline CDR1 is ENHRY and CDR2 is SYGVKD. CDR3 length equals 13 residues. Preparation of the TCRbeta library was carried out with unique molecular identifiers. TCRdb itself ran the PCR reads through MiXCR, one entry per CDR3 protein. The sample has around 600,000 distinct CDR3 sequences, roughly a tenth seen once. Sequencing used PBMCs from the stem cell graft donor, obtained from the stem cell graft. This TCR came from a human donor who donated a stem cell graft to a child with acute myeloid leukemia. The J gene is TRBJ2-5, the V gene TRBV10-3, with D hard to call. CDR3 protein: CAISEGGQETQYF. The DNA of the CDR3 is TGTGCCATCAGTGAAGGTGGGCAAGAGACCCAGTACTTC.